This record covers a single T cell receptor (beta chain). The target antigen is unknown. CDR3 length: 15 residues. Per the germline V gene, CDR1 is MDHEN and CDR2 is SYDVKM. Trimming at V came to 6 bases and at J to 8 bases, leaving 12 bases not matched to a gene. MiXCR was run by TCRdb on the 5' RACE reads, yielding one entry per CDR3 protein. This table has hundreds of thousands of distinct CDR3 sequences, roughly an eighth appearing once. The sample is drawn from a study of T cells after yellow fever vaccination. Study-wide results and caveats: Bulk-population clonotypes that are abundant could appear as contaminants in FACS-sorted repertoires. Booster samples showed a return of most primary-vaccination clones (almost 97% CD4, approximately 85% CD8).

V and J are TRBV28 and TRBJ2-1; 8 nucleotides align to TRBD1. Sequenced here: PBMCs, sampled on the day of the yellow fever booster vaccination. The TCR originated in a man aged 30 to 45 who received the YFV17D yellow fever vaccine. CDR3 in amino acids: CASREWGQAGDEQFF. The CDR3 DNA follows: TGTGCCAGCAGGGAATGGGGACAGGCTGGCGATGAGCAGTTCTTC.